These 27 T cell receptor beta chains were sequenced from one sample in a study of CD8+ T cells in alopecia areata. Following extraction, RNA underwent reverse transcription to cDNA, which served as the sequencing template. Libraries were prepared by immunoSEQ multiplex PCR; TCRdb keeps only in-frame clonotypes and omits some of them. The profile shows about 140,000 clones, approximately 90% of them singletons. Sample treatment: oral pan-JAK inhibitor, 5-10 mg twice daily. The source material was CD8+ T cells sorted from blood, sampled at week 4, from a patient treated with tofacitinib. Receptors originate from a human donor with alopecia areata.

The V gene is TRBV27, the J gene TRBJ2-7; D is ambiguous. V gave up 2 bases and J gave up 1 base, with 6 bases separating them. Germline CDR1 and CDR2: MNHEY and SMNVEV (reference sequence). The CDR3 is 13 amino acids. The CDR3 loop is CASSLRGSYEQYF. DNA for the CDR3: TGTGCCAGCAGTTTACGTGGGTCCTACGAGCAGTACTTC.

This clone was seen only once. The J gene is TRBJ1-2, the V gene TRBV7-2; no firm D call. The V and J ends lost 4 bases and 6 bases respectively, with 15 bases between them. Germline V gene sequence: CDR1 SGHTA, CDR2 FQGNSA. CDR3 length equals 14 residues. CDR3 amino acids: CASSSPLDPDGYTF. In DNA, the CDR3 is TGTGCCAGCAGCTCCCCCCTGGACCCCGATGGCTACACCTTC.

A single count supports this clone. V usage is TRBV27 and J usage is TRBJ1-5; TRBD1 matches at 8 bases. V was clipped by 6 bases and J by 4 bases; unmatched bases: 8. CDR1 MNHEY and CDR2 SMNVEV come from the germline V gene (reference sequence). The CDR3 consists of 15 residues. The CDR3 DNA sequence: TGTGCCAGCAGCCTAGGACAGGGCACTAATCAGCCCCAGCATTTT. Residues: CASSLGQGTNQPQHF.

The chain joins TRBV7-9 to TRBJ2-1; TRBD1 is a possible D gene (6 bases). This CDR3 is built from 16 residues. Germline V CDR1 and CDR2: SEHNR, FQNEAQ (reference sequence). Deletions cut 2 bases from V and 2 bases from J, with 13 bases between. Written as DNA, the CDR3 is TGTGCCAGCAGCTTACAAGGACAGTGGCCCTACAATGAGCAGTTCTTC. Translation: CASSLQGQWPYNEQFF.

This chain links TRBV27 with TRBJ1-2, with 7 bases lining up with TRBD1. The CDR3 is made up of 13 amino acids. CDR1 MNHEY and CDR2 SMNVEV come from the germline V gene (reference sequence). J was trimmed by 8 bases and V by 2 bases; bases with no gene match: 5. The CDR3 sequence: CASSLSRTGGYTF. The CDR3 coding sequence is TGTGCCAGCAGTTTAAGCCGGACAGGCGGCTACACCTTC.

The genes are TRBV18 and TRBJ1-2, with D tentatively TRBD1 (6 bases). Germline V lookup: CDR1 KGHSH, CDR2 LQKENI. The CDR3 length is 16 residues. V was cut by 4 bases and J by 4 bases, with 19 bases left in between. The DNA for the CDR3 is TGTGCCAGCTCACGCAATGTGGGGGCGCCTGCCTATGGCTACACCTTC. This encodes CASSRNVGAPAYGYTF. The full variable domain, rest sourced from reference TRBV18 and TRBJ1-2, is NAGVMQNPRHLVRRRGQEARLRCSPMKGHSHVYWYRQLPEEGLKFMVYLQKENIIDESGMPKERFSAEFPKEGPSILRIQQVVRGDSAAYFCASSRNVGAPAYGYTFGSGTRLTVV.

The chain couples TRBV5-1 to TRBJ2-7, with a tentative D call TRBD2 (5 bases). V was pared by 4 bases and J by 3 bases, with 23 bases between. The germline CDR1 and CDR2 sequences are SGHRS and YFSETQ. The CDR3 is 17 residues long. The CDR3 protein is CASSTRTGISNSYEQYF. The CDR3 coding sequence is TGCGCCAGCAGCACGCGAACCGGGATCTCAAATAGCTACGAGCAGTACTTC.

The CDR3, as DNA: TGTGCCAGCAGCTTAGCGAGGCAGAACTCCTACAATGAGCAGTTCTTC. Translated, it gives CASSLARQNSYNEQFF. The genes are TRBV7-6 and TRBJ2-1, with D uncertain. This CDR3 spans 16 amino acids. Germline V gene lookup returns CDR1 SGHVS and CDR2 FNYEAQ. Trimming took off 0 bases at V and 0 bases at J, with 9 bases between the two ends.

The rearrangement links TRBV4-2 to TRBJ2-5, with D unclear. The DNA end is more similar to TRBJ2-7, so the J call may be wrong. The CDR3 length is 15 residues. Germline V gene lookup returns CDR1 LGHNA and CDR2 YNFKEQ. The chain's CDR3 is CASSQVWGSDYEQYF. For the CDR3, the DNA is TGTGCCAGCAGCCAAGTTTGGGGTTCGGACTACGAGCAGTACTTC.

This sequence joins TRBV5-6 and TRBJ1-5; no firm D call. This CDR3 has 14 residues. The germline CDR1 and CDR2 sequences are SGHDT and YYEEEE. Trimming shortened V by 1 base and J by 2 bases, and 7 bases separated the two germline ends. CDR3 DNA: TGTGCCAGCAGCTTGTTGATTGGCAATCAGCCCCAGCATTTT. It translates to CASSLLIGNQPQHF.

The chain employs TRBV5-6 and TRBJ2-7; D ambiguous. Trimming cost V 3 bases and J 3 bases, with 7 bases left between them. This CDR3 is built from 12 residues. The germline gives CDR1 SGHDT, CDR2 YYEEEE. CDR3: CASSSNNYEQYF. The CDR3 nucleotides are TGTGCCAGCAGCTCGAACAACTACGAGCAGTACTTC. The entire variable domain, with the rest obtained from reference TRBV5-6 and TRBJ2-7, is as follows: DAGVTQSPTHLIKTRGQQVTLRCSPKSGHDTVSWYQQALGQGPQFIFQYYEEEERQRGNFPDRFSGHQFPNYSSELNVNALLLGDSALYLCASSSNNYEQYFGPGTRLTVT.

The V call is TRBV7-9, the J call TRBJ2-7; D is unresolved. V was pared by 5 bases and J by 4 bases, with 15 bases between. The germline V gene has CDR1 SEHNR and CDR2 FQNEAQ (reference sequence). The CDR3 loop spans 14 amino acids. CDR3 protein: CASSSDVGQYEQYF. As DNA, the CDR3 is TGTGCCAGCAGCAGCGATGTTGGGCAGTACGAGCAGTACTTC.

The gene calls are TRBV6-5 and TRBJ2-7; 9 bases agree with TRBD2. Germline CDR1 MNHEY, CDR2 SVGAGI. The CDR3 totals 15 residues. Trimming cost V 6 bases and J 2 bases; bases outside gene matches: 8. CDR3 in amino acids: CASRGEAGGTYEQYF. The CDR3 DNA reads TGTGCCAGCAGGGGGGAAGCGGGAGGAACCTACGAGCAGTACTTC.

The V gene is TRBV2, the J gene TRBJ2-5; D unclear. This CDR3 contains 10 residues. The germline V gene has CDR1 SNHLY and CDR2 FYNNEI. Deletions cut 7 bases from V and 2 bases from J, with 2 bases between. The CDR3 here is CASIQETQYF. DNA of the CDR3: TGTGCCAGCATTCAAGAGACCCAGTACTTC.

The chain links TRBV2 to TRBJ1-5, with D perhaps matching TRBD1 (6 bases). The V gene's germline CDR1 is SNHLY and CDR2 FYNNEI. This CDR3 contains 14 residues. Trimming took off 10 bases at V and 7 bases at J, with 20 bases between the two ends. CDR3 in amino acids: CATETGRGRQPQHF. In DNA, the CDR3 is TGTGCCACCGAAACCGGCAGGGGTAGGCAGCCCCAGCATTTT.

The chain couples TRBV27 to TRBJ2-7; 10 bases line up with TRBD1. This CDR3 comprises 15 residues. Losses at the gene ends were 6 bases for V and 5 bases for J; bases not matched to a gene: 10. Germline CDR1 MNHEY, CDR2 SMNVEV (reference sequence). The CDR3 loop is CASSLSGTGAHEQYF. Written as DNA, the CDR3 is TGTGCCAGCAGCCTTTCCGGGACAGGGGCCCACGAGCAGTACTTC.

The chain couples TRBV18 to TRBJ2-7, with unresolved D. V dropped 6 bases and J dropped 0 bases, with 3 bases sitting between them. The CDR3 loop spans 11 amino acids. The germline V gene has CDR1 KGHSH and CDR2 LQKENI. The CDR3 protein is CASSHSYEQYF. The CDR3 bases are TGTGCCAGCTCCCACTCCTACGAGCAGTACTTC.

Note on this clone: Germline and junction disagree at one end, which may indicate a read error. V and J are TRBV7-7 and TRBJ2-5, with D possibly TRBD1 on 5 matching bases. This CDR3 region has 15 residues. Germline V gives CDR1 SSHAT, CDR2 FNYEAQ (reference sequence). The CDR3 DNA sequence: TGTGCTAGCAGCTCAACCGCAGGGTTGCAAGAGACCCAGTACTTC. Amino acids: CASSSTAGLQETQYF.

The V and J genes are TRBV28 and TRBJ2-3; 7 nucleotides agree with TRBD1. CDR1 is MDHEN, CDR2 SYDVKM, per germline. V gave up 8 bases and J gave up 2 bases; unmatched junction bases: 7. The CDR3 contains 14 residues. The chain's CDR3 is CASQVQGVTDTQYF. The CDR3 DNA reads as TGTGCCAGCCAGGTCCAGGGGGTCACAGATACGCAGTATTTT.

The chain links TRBV4-2 to TRBJ2-5; perhaps D is TRBD1 or TRBD2 (5 bases each). The CDR3 sequence is 16 residues long. V shed 1 base and J shed 2 bases, with 14 bases lying between them. The germline gives CDR1 LGHNA, CDR2 YNFKEQ. The CDR3 spells CASSQAGQRWQETQYF. For the CDR3, the DNA is TGTGCCAGCAGCCAAGCGGGGCAGCGGTGGCAAGAGACCCAGTACTTC.

V is TRBV11-2 and J is TRBJ2-3, with a weak D call TRBD1 (5 bases). CDR1 is SGHAT, CDR2 FQNNGV, per germline. The V and J ends lost 3 bases and 1 base respectively, with 5 bases between them. The CDR3 is 13 amino acids. The CDR3 is CASSLTGTDTQYF. For the CDR3, the DNA is TGTGCCAGCAGCTTGACAGGCACAGATACGCAGTATTTT.

CDR3 sequence reads: CASSPGTDSNQPQHF. CDR3 nucleotides: TGTGCCAGCAGCCCCGGGACAGATAGCAATCAGCCCCAGCATTTT. The J gene is TRBJ1-5, the V gene TRBV5-6; 7 bases map to TRBD1. V trimming: 4 bases; J trimming: 0 bases; junction bases outside the gene matches: 4. Germline CDR1 is SGHDT and CDR2 is YYEEEE. The CDR3 is made up of 15 amino acids.

This sequence joins TRBV7-9 and TRBJ2-7; TRBD2 matches at 7 bases. Germline V gene lookup returns CDR1 SEHNR and CDR2 FQNEAQ (reference sequence). Trimming removed 4 bases from V and 7 bases from J; junction bases left unmatched: 7. This CDR3 region has 13 residues. The chain's CDR3 is CASSSAGGGEQYF. The CDR3 DNA reads as TGTGCCAGCAGCTCCGCGGGCGGGGGAGAGCAGTACTTC.

The chain uses TRBV7-9 and TRBJ2-7; weak D call: TRBD1 (5 bases). CDR1 and CDR2 (germline): SEHNR, FQNEAQ (reference sequence). This CDR3 is built from 13 residues. V shed 1 base and J shed 3 bases, with 7 bases lying between them. CDR3 in DNA: TGTGCCAGCAGCTTAGGACAGCTCTACGAGCAGTACTTC. It translates to CASSLGQLYEQYF.

V and J are TRBV7-9 and TRBJ2-7; 7 nucleotides match TRBD1. V trimming: 0 bases; J trimming: 6 bases; junction bases outside the gene matches: 11. The CDR3 extends over 16 amino acids. Germline V gives CDR1 SEHNR, CDR2 FQNEAQ (reference sequence). CDR3 loop: CASSLANNRGSSEQYF. In DNA, the CDR3 is TGTGCCAGCAGCTTAGCGAACAACAGGGGATCGAGCGAGCAGTACTTC.

This clone was recorded only once. The rearrangement joins TRBV9 to TRBJ2-7; no reliable D call. The germline V gene encodes CDR1 SGDLS and CDR2 YYNGEE. The ends were cut back, 3 bases at V and 8 bases at J, with 12 bases in the middle. The CDR3 sequence is 12 residues long. The CDR3 coding sequence is TGTGCCAGCAGCGGACTTGCACCTAAGCAGTACTTC. Translating it yields CASSGLAPKQYF.

This chain uses TRBV29-1 with TRBJ2-2; D is undetermined. The germline V and J ends were trimmed by 1 base and 7 bases, with 7 bases remaining between them. The CDR3 covers 12 residues. Germline V CDR1 and CDR2: SQVTM, ANQGSEA. In DNA form, the CDR3 reads TGCAGCGTTGAAGGGTATCACGGGGAGCTGTTTTTT. It is translated as CSVEGYHGELFF.